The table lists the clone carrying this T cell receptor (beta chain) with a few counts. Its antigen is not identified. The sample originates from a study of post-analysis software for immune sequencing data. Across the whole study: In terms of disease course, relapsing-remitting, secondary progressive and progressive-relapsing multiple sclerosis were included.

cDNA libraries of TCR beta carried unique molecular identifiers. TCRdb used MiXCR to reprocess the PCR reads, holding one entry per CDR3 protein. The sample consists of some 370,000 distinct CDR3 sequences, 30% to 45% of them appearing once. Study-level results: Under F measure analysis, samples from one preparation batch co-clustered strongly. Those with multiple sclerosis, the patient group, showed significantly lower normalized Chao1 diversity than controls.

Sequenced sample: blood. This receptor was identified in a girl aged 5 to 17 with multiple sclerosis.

In DNA, the CDR3 is TGCAGTGCTTATTTCCGGACTAGCGGGGTAGAGACCCAGTACTTC. Its translation: CSAYFRTSGVETQYF. The chain employs TRBV20-1 and TRBJ2-5; 12 bases agree with TRBD2. V was pared by 5 bases and J by 4 bases, with 8 bases of the junction left unmatched. The CDR3 consists of 15 residues. CDR1 and CDR2 from the germline V gene are DFQATT and SNEGSKA (reference sequence).